These 9 T cell receptor beta chains came from one sample sequenced in a study of T cell repertoires in cytomegalovirus infection. TCRdb re-analysed the reads in MiXCR, keeping a single row per CDR3 protein. This sample yields a few hundred thousand distinct CDR3 sequences, of which roughly 20% are seen a single time; around 8.6% belongs to the top ten. The sequenced material came from PBMCs. The source is a human donor in good health (CMV status not recorded). Some clones in this sample may be carry-over from other donors' samples.

The chain has TRBV7-8 and TRBJ2-2, with D possibly being TRBD2 (7 bases). Looked up from germline, CDR1 is SGHVS and CDR2 is FQNEAQ. Trimming shortened V by 5 bases and J by 7 bases, and 20 bases separated the two germline ends. This CDR3 spans 16 amino acids. CDR3 sequence reads: CASSPRGRPGGGELFF. In DNA, the CDR3 is TGTGCCAGCAGCCCGCGGGGGCGACCGGGAGGCGGGGAGCTGTTTTTT.

This clonotype occurred many times. The chain links TRBV7-6 to TRBJ1-6; D unclear. V was trimmed by 3 bases and J by 7 bases, leaving 10 bases between them. Germline V gives CDR1 SGHVS, CDR2 FNYEAQ. The CDR3 extends over 14 amino acids. CDR3 sequence reads: CASSFDRRNSPLHF. The CDR3, as DNA: TGTGCCAGCAGCTTCGATCGAAGGAATTCACCCCTCCACTTT.

This clonotype was counted many times. The chain carries TRBV7-2 and TRBJ1-1; the match to TRBD1 covers 9 bases. J gave up 5 bases and V 5 bases, and 6 bases lay outside the gene matches. This CDR3 is 14 amino acids long. Germline CDR1 SGHTA, CDR2 FQGNSA. CDR3 in amino acids: CASSLYRGQTEAFF. Written as DNA, the CDR3 is TGTGCCAGCAGCCTTTACAGGGGGCAAACTGAAGCTTTCTTT.

This clonotype was counted a few times. The V gene is TRBV24-1, the J gene TRBJ1-6; no reliable D call. The germline CDR1 and CDR2 sequences are KGHDR and SFDVKD. V was pared by 9 bases and J by 7 bases, with 12 bases between. The CDR3 has 13 residues. For the CDR3, the DNA is TGTGCCACCCCTGTCCGACGGAATTCACCCCTCCACTTT. Translated: CATPVRRNSPLHF.

This clonotype is labeled medium-sized. V gene TRBV7-2 combines with J gene TRBJ1-1; D unclear. Trimming left V 5 bases short and J 0 bases short, with 7 bases between. The CDR3 sequence is 13 residues long. From germline, CDR1 is SGHTA and CDR2 FQGNSA. In nucleotides, the CDR3 is TGTGCCAGCAGCCCGATAGTGAACACTGAAGCTTTCTTT. It is translated as CASSPIVNTEAFF.

There are many counts of this clonotype. CDR3: CASSLESGVNSPLHF. CDR3 coding DNA: TGTGCCAGCAGCTTAGAGTCTGGAGTCAATTCACCCCTCCACTTT. V usage is TRBV7-8 and J usage is TRBJ1-6; D is undetermined. Per the germline V gene, CDR1 is SGHVS and CDR2 is FQNEAQ. V dropped 1 base and J dropped 7 bases, with 11 bases sitting between them. The CDR3 is made up of 15 amino acids.

This clonotype was seen only a few times. The chain employs TRBV7-9 and TRBJ2-1, with TRBD1 matching over 7 bases. Losses at the gene ends were 5 bases for V and 2 bases for J; bases not matched to a gene: 6. Per germline, CDR1 SEHNR and CDR2 FQNEAQ (reference sequence). This CDR3 has 15 amino acids. The DNA of the CDR3 is TGTGCCAGCAGCGGCCAGCAGGGGGCCTACAATGAGCAGTTCTTC. Translating gives CASSGQQGAYNEQFF.

There are many counts of this clonotype. V and J are TRBV7-2 and TRBJ2-7; no firm D call. CDR3 length equals 13 residues. From germline, CDR1 is SGHTA and CDR2 FQGNSA. Trimming shortened V by 4 bases and J by 5 bases, and 12 bases separated the two germline ends. The CDR3 region is CASSSLTPDEQYF. In DNA form, the CDR3 reads TGTGCCAGCAGCTCCCTCACCCCGGACGAGCAGTACTTC.

This clonotype was observed many times. The chain is built from TRBV7-9 and TRBJ2-5, with 11 bases matching TRBD2. CDR1 is SEHNR and CDR2 is FQNEAQ in the germline V gene (reference sequence). V dropped 6 bases and J dropped 2; count of bases not matched to a gene: 5. This CDR3 contains 15 residues. The CDR3 coding sequence is TGTGCCAGCAGATTGTTAGCGGGGGGGCAAGAGACCCAGTACTTC. Residues: CASRLLAGGQETQYF.